Each of the 4 T cell receptor beta chains below was sequenced from the same sample in a study of Graves' ophthalmopathy and Graves' hyperthyroidism. From RNA, the CDR3 regions of TCR beta chains were amplified and sequenced. Second-round multiplex PCR came after first-round RT-PCR with HTBI primers. TCRdb processed the multiplex PCR reads anew with MiXCR; each CDR3 protein has one entry. The repertoire holds over a million distinct CDR3 sequences, with about two fifths as singletons. The sample taken for sequencing was peripheral blood or thyroid tissue (not recorded which). The source is an adult man with Graves' hyperthyroidism.

The chain recombines TRBV5-1 with TRBJ1-4; 7 bases match TRBD1. The length of the CDR3 is 16 residues. Germline lookup yields CDR1 SGHRS and CDR2 YFSETQ. The V segment lost 4 bases and the J segment 4 bases; nucleotides outside the gene matches: 10. The CDR3 region is CASSRDSPASNEKLFF. The CDR3 DNA is TGCGCCAGCAGCCGGGACAGCCCCGCTAGTAATGAAAAACTGTTTTTT.

This clonotype came up many times. V usage is TRBV10-2 and J usage is TRBJ2-7, with D possibly TRBD2 on 5 matching bases. Between the trimmed V and J ends, which lost 7 bases and 6 bases, there was a span of 16 bases. The CDR3 contains 13 residues. In germline, CDR1 is WSHSY, CDR2 SAAADI. CDR3 protein: CASMDKGAGEQYF. In nucleotides, the CDR3 is TGCGCCAGCATGGATAAGGGAGCTGGCGAGCAGTACTTC.

This clonotype occurred many times. The CDR3 is CASSGMAGGYEQYF. CDR3 nucleotide sequence: TGTGCCAGCAGTGGTATGGCGGGAGGGTACGAGCAGTACTTC. This sequence joins TRBV25-1 and TRBJ2-7; 9 bases agree with TRBD2. V shed 4 bases, J shed 4 bases, and the junction held 5 bases outside the gene matches. Germline values: CDR1 MGHDK, CDR2 SYGVNS. CDR3 length: 14 amino acids.

This clonotype was found many times. The J gene is TRBJ2-5, the V gene TRBV4-3; no reliable D call. V was cut by 8 bases and J by 1 base, with 11 bases left in between. This CDR3 contains 13 residues. In germline, CDR1 is LGHNA, CDR2 YSLEER. As DNA, the CDR3 is TGCGCCAGCGGTCAGCACATCCAAGAGACCCAGTACTTC. Its translation is CASGQHIQETQYF.